The rows below give T cell receptor beta chains drawn from one sample of a study of cytomegalovirus exposure and HLA in healthy donors. TCRdb's table, derived via immunoSEQ multiplex PCR, lists solely in-frame clones and lacks some. The table lists roughly 79,000 clones, approximately 81% of them singletons. The sequencing input was PBMCs. The receptors stem from a woman aged 50 to 60 in good health and CMV-seropositive. Each CDR3 is given with its conserved first and last residue. The D gene is left open where the match is weak. A clone size is listed for some rows: how often the clone was seen (once, few, many), or a class if it is expanded.

clone_size,d_call,v_call,j_call,cdr3_nt,cdr3_aa
NA,TRBD2,TRBV18,TRBJ2-3,TGTGCCAGCTCACCCCTAGCGGCGCCCAGCACAGATACGCAGTATTTT,CASSPLAAPSTDTQYF
NA,NA,TRBV6-6,TRBJ2-7,TGTGCCAGCAGCCTGGGACATAGTGACGAGCAGTACTTC,CASSLGHSDEQYF
NA,NA,TRBV2,TRBJ1-5,TGTGCCAGCAGGAAAGGGGGGGGAAATCAGCCCCAGCATTTT,CASRKGGGNQPQHF
once,NA,TRBV9,TRBJ1-2,TGTGCCAGCAGCGTAGGAGGGGGAGCTAACTATGGCTACACCTTC,CASSVGGGANYGYTF
NA,NA,TRBV2,TRBJ2-2,TGTGCCAGCACCACAGTCGGGGAGCTGTTTTTT,CASTTVGELFF
NA,NA,TRBV30,TRBJ1-1,TGTGCCTGGACGAGGAACACTGAAGCTTTCTTT,CAWTRNTEAFF
NA,NA,TRBV13,TRBJ2-7,TGTGCCAGCAGCCCCTTATTGTCGGGGTTCGCGTCCTACGAGCAGTACTTC,CASSPLLSGFASYEQYF
NA,NA,TRBV28,TRBJ1-5,TGTGCCAGCAGTCCAGATAGCAATCAGCCCCAGCATTTT,CASSPDSNQPQHF
NA,NA,TRBV28,TRBJ2-7,TGTGCCAGCGGGCGGGGGCAGCTCGAGCAGTACTTC,CASGRGQLEQYF
NA,NA,TRBV21-1,TRBJ1-1,TGTGCCAGCAGCGAAATCCAGGAGGGGATTAACACTGAAGCTTTCTTT,CASSEIQEGINTEAFF
NA,NA,TRBV30,TRBJ1-5,TGTGCCTGGAGTGTACCGGGGGATCAGCCCCAGCATTTT,CAWSVPGDQPQHF
few,NA,TRBV4-1,TRBJ1-2,TGCGCCAGCAGCCAAGATAGCGCGACTGGGCTGGGCTATGGCTACACCTTC,CASSQDSATGLGYGYTF
NA,TRBD1,TRBV5-6,TRBJ1-1,TGTGCCAGCAGCCCTGTCGGGGACAGGGAAACTGAAGCTTTCTTT,CASSPVGDRETEAFF
NA,NA,TRBV5-4,TRBJ1-4,TGTGCCAGCAGCCTTCTAGGGGAAGATGAAAAACTGTTTTTT,CASSLLGEDEKLFF
NA,TRBD1,TRBV6-1,TRBJ1-2,TGTGCCAGCAGTGAATCGATCCGGGACAGTTATGGCTACACCTTC,CASSESIRDSYGYTF
few,TRBD1,TRBV5-6,TRBJ2-1,TGTGCCAGCAGCCGACAGGGGATGGGGCAGTTCTTC,CASSRQGMGQFF
few,NA,TRBV5-4,TRBJ1-2,TGTGCCAGCAGCCCCGAAGGGGACTATGGCTACACCTTC,CASSPEGDYGYTF
NA,TRBD2,TRBV11-3,TRBJ2-5,TGTGCCAGCGGTATGGGAGGGGAGACCCAGTACTTC,CASGMGGETQYF
NA,NA,TRBV30,TRBJ1-4,TGTGCCTGGAGTGGGCAGGGTGAAAAACTGTTTTTT,CAWSGQGEKLFF
once,TRBD2,TRBV28,TRBJ2-7,TGTGCCAACCCAGAGACTAGCGGGAGAACACCTACCTACGAGCAGTACTTC,CANPETSGRTPTYEQYF
NA,TRBD2,TRBV14,TRBJ2-7,TGTGCCAGCAGCCAAGATCGGCTAGCGGGGTTGTACGAGCAGTACTTC,CASSQDRLAGLYEQYF
few,TRBD2,TRBV19,TRBJ2-1,TGTGCCAGTAGTATGATTACTAGCGGGTGGTACAATGAGCAGTTCTTC,CASSMITSGWYNEQFF
NA,NA,TRBV28,TRBJ1-4,TGTGCCATCACCGGGACGGGGGGGGAAAAACTGTTTTTT,CAITGTGGEKLFF
few,NA,TRBV28,TRBJ2-3,TGTGCCAGCAGTACCGGTCGGGGGGCTGGGGCAGATACGCAGTATTTT,CASSTGRGAGADTQYF
NA,TRBD1,TRBV29-1,TRBJ1-3,TGCAGCGTCTCCGGGACAGCAGAAAACACCATATATTTT,CSVSGTAENTIYF
NA,TRBD2,TRBV2,TRBJ2-7,TGTGCCAGCAGTGAAGAACTAGCGGGGACCTACGAGCAGTACTTC,CASSEELAGTYEQYF
once,NA,TRBV25-1,TRBJ2-1,TGTGCCAGCAGTGAATATAAGGGGGATGAGCAGTTCTTC,CASSEYKGDEQFF
NA,TRBD2,TRBV11-2,TRBJ2-3,TGTGCCAGCAGCGGGGCGGGAGTCTTAGATACGCAGTATTTT,CASSGAGVLDTQYF
NA,TRBD2,TRBV2,TRBJ2-1,TGTGCCAGCAGTGAATGGGCTAGCGGGAGGAGTCGGTACAATGAGCAGTTCTTC,CASSEWASGRSRYNEQFF
few,NA,TRBV2,TRBJ1-6,TGTGCCAGCAGCGGGACGAGGGGGAGCCAAAATAATTCACCCCTCCACTTT,CASSGTRGSQNNSPLHF
NA,NA,TRBV19,TRBJ1-5,TGTGCCAGTAGTACAGAACAGGGTCCTCAGCCCCAGCATTTT,CASSTEQGPQPQHF
NA,NA,TRBV9,TRBJ2-3,TGTGCCAGCAGCACCCGACGGGAACGGGGAGATACGCAGTATTTT,CASSTRRERGDTQYF
NA,NA,TRBV19,TRBJ2-1,TGTGCCAGTAGCTCAGGGGCAGCCTCCTACAATGAGCAGTTCTTC,CASSSGAASYNEQFF
NA,NA,TRBV15,TRBJ2-3,TGTGCCACCTCCGGGGGACATACGCAGTATTTT,CATSGGHTQYF
NA,TRBD2,TRBV5-6,TRBJ2-5,TGTGCCAGCAGCACTCCCGGGACTAGCTTTTGGGAGACCCAGTACTTC,CASSTPGTSFWETQYF
few,TRBD1,TRBV2,TRBJ2-5,TGTGCCAGCGGATGGACAGGCCGGGAGACCCAGTACTTC,CASGWTGRETQYF
NA,NA,TRBV2,TRBJ1-3,TGTGCCAGCAGTCGGGACATCTCTGGAAACACCATATATTTT,CASSRDISGNTIYF
NA,TRBD2,TRBV10-2,TRBJ2-7,TGCGCCAGCACCCCCCCGGGGGGGACTAGCGGGACGGAGCAGTACTTC,CASTPPGGTSGTEQYF
NA,TRBD1,TRBV5-6,TRBJ1-2,TGTGCCAGCAGCTTGGCAGGGGGCCTCAACTATGGCTACACCTTC,CASSLAGGLNYGYTF
NA,NA,TRBV5-6,TRBJ2-7,TGTGCCAGCAGCCAGGGGACGGGGCGAGACGAGCAGTACTTC,CASSQGTGRDEQYF
NA,TRBD1,TRBV6-4,TRBJ2-7,TGTGCCAGCAGTGAATACGCCGGGCTAGGGGGCGGGGAGCAGTACTTC,CASSEYAGLGGGEQYF
NA,NA,TRBV28,TRBJ1-1,TGTGCCAGCGGTCCCCGGGGGACTGAAGCTTTCTTT,CASGPRGTEAFF
NA,TRBD1,TRBV5-6,TRBJ2-7,TGTGCCAGCAGCACGGGGACAGTCGCCTACGAGCAGTACTTC,CASSTGTVAYEQYF
NA,TRBD2,TRBV4-2,TRBJ2-7,TGTGCCAGCAGCCAAGCCGGGACTAGCGGTTCCTACGAGCAGTACTTC,CASSQAGTSGSYEQYF
few,NA,TRBV20-1,TRBJ2-1,TGCAGTGCTAGTTTCGGGAATGAGCAGTTCTTC,CSASFGNEQFF
NA,NA,TRBV6-5,TRBJ2-5,TGTGCCACTGGCGGGCGGTACCAAGAGACCCAGTACTTC,CATGGRYQETQYF
NA,TRBD2,TRBV10-2,TRBJ2-1,TGCGCCAGCAGGAGGACTAGAAGCTACTACAATGAGCAGTTCTTC,CASRRTRSYYNEQFF
NA,TRBD2,TRBV29-1,TRBJ2-7,TGCAGCGGGGGGACTAGCGGGAGATCCTACGAGCAGTACTTC,CSGGTSGRSYEQYF
large,TRBD2,TRBV2,TRBJ2-7,TGTGCCAGCAGCCCCGGGACTAGCGGGAGCTCCTACGAGCAGTACTTC,CASSPGTSGSSYEQYF
once,TRBD2,TRBV18,TRBJ2-3,TGTGCCAGCTTCTACGGGGGGGCCCAAGATACGCAGTATTTT,CASFYGGAQDTQYF
NA,NA,TRBV14,TRBJ1-4,TGTGCCAGCAGCCCCCAAACAGGGCTGACTAATGAAAAACTGTTTTTT,CASSPQTGLTNEKLFF
few,NA,TRBV19,TRBJ2-5,TGTGCCGCAATGGACATTTTCGAGACCCAGTACTTC,CAAMDIFETQYF
NA,NA,TRBV7-8,TRBJ1-4,TGTGCCAGCAGCTTAGTACCGGGTGGAACTAATGAAAAACTGTTTTTT,CASSLVPGGTNEKLFF